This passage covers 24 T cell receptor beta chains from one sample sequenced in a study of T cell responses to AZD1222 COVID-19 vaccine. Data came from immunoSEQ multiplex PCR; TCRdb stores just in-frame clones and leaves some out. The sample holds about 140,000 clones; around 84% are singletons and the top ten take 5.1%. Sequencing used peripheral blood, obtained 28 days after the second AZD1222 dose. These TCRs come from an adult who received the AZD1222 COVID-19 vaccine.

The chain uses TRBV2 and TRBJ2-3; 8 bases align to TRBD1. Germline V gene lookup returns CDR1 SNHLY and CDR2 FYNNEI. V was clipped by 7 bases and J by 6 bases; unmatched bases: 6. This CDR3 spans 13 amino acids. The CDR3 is CASKADREDTQYF. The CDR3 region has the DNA TGTGCCAGCAAGGCGGACAGGGAGGATACGCAGTATTTT. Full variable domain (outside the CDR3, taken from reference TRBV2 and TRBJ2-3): EPEVTQTPSHQVTQMGQEVILRCVPISNHLYFYWYRQILGQKVEFLVSFYNNEISEKSEIFDDQFSVERPDGSNFTLKIRSTKLEDSAMYFCASKADREDTQYFGPGTRLTVL.

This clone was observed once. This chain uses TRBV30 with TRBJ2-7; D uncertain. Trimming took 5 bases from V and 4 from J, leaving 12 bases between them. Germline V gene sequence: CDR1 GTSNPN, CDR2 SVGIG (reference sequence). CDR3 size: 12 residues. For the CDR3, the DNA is TGTGCCTGGGGAACCGAGGAGTACGAGCAGTACTTC. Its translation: CAWGTEEYEQYF.

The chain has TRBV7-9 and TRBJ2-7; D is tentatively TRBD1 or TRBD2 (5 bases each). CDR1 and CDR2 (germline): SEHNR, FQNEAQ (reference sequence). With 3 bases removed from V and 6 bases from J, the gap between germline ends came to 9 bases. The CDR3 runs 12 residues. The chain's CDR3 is CASSFGDLEQYF. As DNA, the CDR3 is TGTGCCAGCAGCTTCGGGGACCTCGAGCAGTACTTC. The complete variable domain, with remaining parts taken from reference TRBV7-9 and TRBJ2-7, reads DTGVSQNPRHKITKRGQNVTFRCDPISEHNRLYWYRQTLGQGPEFLTYFQNEAQLEKSRLLSDRFSAERPKGSFSTLEIQRTEQGDSAMYLCASSFGDLEQYFGPGTRLTVT.

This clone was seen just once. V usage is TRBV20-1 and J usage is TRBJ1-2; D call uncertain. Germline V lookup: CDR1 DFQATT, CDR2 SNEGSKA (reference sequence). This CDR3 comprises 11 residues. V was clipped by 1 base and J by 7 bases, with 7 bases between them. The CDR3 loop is CSARGGLGYTF. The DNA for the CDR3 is TGCAGTGCTAGAGGCGGCCTTGGCTACACCTTC.

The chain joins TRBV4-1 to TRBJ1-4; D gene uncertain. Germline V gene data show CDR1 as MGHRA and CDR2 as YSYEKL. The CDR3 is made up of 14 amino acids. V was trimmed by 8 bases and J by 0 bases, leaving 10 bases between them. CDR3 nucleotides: TGCGCCAGCGCACCACGAACAACTAATGAAAAACTGTTTTTT. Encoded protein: CASAPRTTNEKLFF.

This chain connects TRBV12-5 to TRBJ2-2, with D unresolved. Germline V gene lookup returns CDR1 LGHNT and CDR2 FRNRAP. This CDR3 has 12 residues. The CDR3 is CGWLANTGELFF. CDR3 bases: TGTGGTTGGCTAGCGAACACCGGGGAGCTGTTTTTT.

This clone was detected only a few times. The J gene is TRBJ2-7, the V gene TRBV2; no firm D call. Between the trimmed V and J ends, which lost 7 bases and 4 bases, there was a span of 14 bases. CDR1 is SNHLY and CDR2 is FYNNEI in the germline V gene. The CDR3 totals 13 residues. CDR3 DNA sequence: TGTGCCAGCACATATGAGTCTAGGTACGAGCAGTACTTC. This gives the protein CASTYESRYEQYF. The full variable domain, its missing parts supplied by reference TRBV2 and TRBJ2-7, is EPEVTQTPSHQVTQMGQEVILRCVPISNHLYFYWYRQILGQKVEFLVSFYNNEISEKSEIFDDQFSVERPDGSNFTLKIRSTKLEDSAMYFCASTYESRYEQYFGPGTRLTVT.

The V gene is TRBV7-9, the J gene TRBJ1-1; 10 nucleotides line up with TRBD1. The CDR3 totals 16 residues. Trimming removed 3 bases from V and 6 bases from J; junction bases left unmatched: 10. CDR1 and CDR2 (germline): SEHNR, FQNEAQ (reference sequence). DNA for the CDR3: TGTGCCAGCAGCTTGGGACAGGGGCAAGGAGGGGCTGAAGCTTTCTTT. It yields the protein CASSLGQGQGGAEAFF.

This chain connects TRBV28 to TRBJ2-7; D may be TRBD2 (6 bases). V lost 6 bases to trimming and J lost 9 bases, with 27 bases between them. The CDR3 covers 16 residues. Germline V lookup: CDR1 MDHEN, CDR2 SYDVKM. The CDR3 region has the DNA TGTGCCAGCAGCCGGCCGGGACTCGGGGCCCCTACGGGGCAGTACTTC. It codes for CASSRPGLGAPTGQYF.

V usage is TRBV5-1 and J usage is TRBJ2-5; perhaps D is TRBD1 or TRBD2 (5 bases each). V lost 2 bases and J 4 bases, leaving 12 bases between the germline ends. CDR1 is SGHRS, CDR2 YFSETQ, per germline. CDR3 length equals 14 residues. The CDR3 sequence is CASSFRERGETQYF. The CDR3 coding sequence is TGCGCCAGCAGCTTCAGGGAGAGAGGAGAGACCCAGTACTTC.

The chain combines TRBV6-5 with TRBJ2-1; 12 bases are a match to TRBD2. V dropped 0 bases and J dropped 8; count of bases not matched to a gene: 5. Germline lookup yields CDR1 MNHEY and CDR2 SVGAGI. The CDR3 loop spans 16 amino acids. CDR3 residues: CASSYSRLAGAHEQFF. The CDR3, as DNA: TGTGCCAGCAGTTACTCACGACTAGCGGGGGCCCATGAGCAGTTCTTC.

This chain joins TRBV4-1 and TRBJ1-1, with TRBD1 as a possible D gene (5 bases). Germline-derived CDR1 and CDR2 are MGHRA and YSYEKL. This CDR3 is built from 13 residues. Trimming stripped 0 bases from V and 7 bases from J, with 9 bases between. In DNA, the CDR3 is TGCGCCAGCAGCCAAGAGGGGCCGTTTGAAGCTTTCTTT. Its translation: CASSQEGPFEAFF.

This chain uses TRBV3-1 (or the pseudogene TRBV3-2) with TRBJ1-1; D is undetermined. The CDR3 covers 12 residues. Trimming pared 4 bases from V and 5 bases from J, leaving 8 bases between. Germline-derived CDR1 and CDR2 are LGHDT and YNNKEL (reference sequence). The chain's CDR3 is CASSLSDTEAFF. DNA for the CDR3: TGTGCCAGCAGCCTAAGTGATACTGAAGCTTTCTTT.

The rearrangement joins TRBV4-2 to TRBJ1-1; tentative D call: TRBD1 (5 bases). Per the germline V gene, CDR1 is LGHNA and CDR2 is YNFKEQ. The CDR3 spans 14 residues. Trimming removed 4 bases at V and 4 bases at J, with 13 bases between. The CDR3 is CASSREIGGTEAFF. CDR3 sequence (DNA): TGTGCCAGCAGCCGAGAAATCGGGGGCACTGAAGCTTTCTTT.

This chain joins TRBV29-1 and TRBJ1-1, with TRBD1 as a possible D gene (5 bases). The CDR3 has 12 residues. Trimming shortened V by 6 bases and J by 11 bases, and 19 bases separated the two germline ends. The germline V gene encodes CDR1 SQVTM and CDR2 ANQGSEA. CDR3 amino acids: CSVIRGDLGAFF. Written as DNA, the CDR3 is TGCAGCGTCATCCGGGGCGATTTAGGGGCTTTCTTT. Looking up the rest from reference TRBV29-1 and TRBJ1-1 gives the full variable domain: SAVISQKPSRDICQRGTSLTIQCQVDSQVTMMFWYRQQPGQSLTLIATANQGSEATYESGFVIDKFPISRPNLTFSTLTVSNMSPEDSSIYLCSVIRGDLGAFFGQGTRLTVV.

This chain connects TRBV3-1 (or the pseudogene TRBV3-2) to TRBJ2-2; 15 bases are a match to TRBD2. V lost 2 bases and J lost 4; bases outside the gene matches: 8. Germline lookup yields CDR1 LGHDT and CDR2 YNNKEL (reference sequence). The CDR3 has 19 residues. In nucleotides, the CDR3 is TGTGCCAGCAGCCAATCTCCGGGACTAGCGGGAGGCGGCACCGGGGAGCTGTTTTTT. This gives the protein CASSQSPGLAGGGTGELFF.

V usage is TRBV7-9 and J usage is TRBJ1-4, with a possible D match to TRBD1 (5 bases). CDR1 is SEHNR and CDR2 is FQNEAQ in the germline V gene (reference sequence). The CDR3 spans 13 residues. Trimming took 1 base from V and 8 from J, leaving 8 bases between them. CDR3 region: CASSLEGREKLFF. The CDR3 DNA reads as TGTGCCAGCAGCTTAGAGGGGAGAGAAAAACTGTTTTTT.

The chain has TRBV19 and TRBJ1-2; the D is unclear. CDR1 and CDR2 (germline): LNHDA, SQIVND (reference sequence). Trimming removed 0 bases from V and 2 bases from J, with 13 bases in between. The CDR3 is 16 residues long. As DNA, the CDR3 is TGTGCCAGTAGTATAGATCTTGCGGGCGGGAACTATGGCTACACCTTC. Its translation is CASSIDLAGGNYGYTF.

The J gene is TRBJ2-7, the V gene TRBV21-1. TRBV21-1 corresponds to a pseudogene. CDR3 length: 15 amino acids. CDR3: CAIYTPFRRPYEQYF. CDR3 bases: TGTGCCATCTACACCCCCTTTCGGCGCCCCTACGAGCAGTACTTC.

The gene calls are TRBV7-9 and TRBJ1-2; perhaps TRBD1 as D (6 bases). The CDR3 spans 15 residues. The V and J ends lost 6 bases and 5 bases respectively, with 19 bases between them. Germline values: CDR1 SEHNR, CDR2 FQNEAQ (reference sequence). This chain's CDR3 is CASRGGPLASYGYTF. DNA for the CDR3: TGTGCCAGCAGGGGGGGGCCCTTGGCCTCATATGGCTACACCTTC.

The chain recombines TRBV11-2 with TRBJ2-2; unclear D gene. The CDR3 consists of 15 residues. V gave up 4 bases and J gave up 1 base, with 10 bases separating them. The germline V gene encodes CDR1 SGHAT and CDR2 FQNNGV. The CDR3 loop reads CASSSPAGNTGELFF. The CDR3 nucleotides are TGTGCCAGCAGCTCTCCAGCTGGGAACACCGGGGAGCTGTTTTTT.

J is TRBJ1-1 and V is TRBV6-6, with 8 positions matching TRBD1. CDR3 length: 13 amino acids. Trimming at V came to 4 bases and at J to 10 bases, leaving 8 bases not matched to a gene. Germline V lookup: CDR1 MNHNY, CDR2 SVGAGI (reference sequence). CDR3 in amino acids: CASSSNDRGPAFF. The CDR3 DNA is TGTGCCAGCAGTTCGAATGACAGGGGACCAGCTTTCTTT.

CDR3 bases: TGTGCCAGCAACTACCTAGCGGAAGGAGTGGATGAGCAGTTCTTC. As protein: CASNYLAEGVDEQFF. The chain combines TRBV7-9 with TRBJ2-1, with TRBD2 matching 7 bases. Germline V gene sequence: CDR1 SEHNR, CDR2 FQNEAQ (reference sequence). With V trimmed by 7 bases and J by 8 bases, 14 bases remained unmatched. CDR3 length: 15 residues.

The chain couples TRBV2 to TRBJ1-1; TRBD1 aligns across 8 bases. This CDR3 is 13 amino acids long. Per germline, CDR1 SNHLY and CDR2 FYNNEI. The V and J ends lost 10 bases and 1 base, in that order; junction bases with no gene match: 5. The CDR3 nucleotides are TGTGCCACCGTGGGACAGGCGAACACTGAAGCTTTCTTT. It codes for CATVGQANTEAFF.